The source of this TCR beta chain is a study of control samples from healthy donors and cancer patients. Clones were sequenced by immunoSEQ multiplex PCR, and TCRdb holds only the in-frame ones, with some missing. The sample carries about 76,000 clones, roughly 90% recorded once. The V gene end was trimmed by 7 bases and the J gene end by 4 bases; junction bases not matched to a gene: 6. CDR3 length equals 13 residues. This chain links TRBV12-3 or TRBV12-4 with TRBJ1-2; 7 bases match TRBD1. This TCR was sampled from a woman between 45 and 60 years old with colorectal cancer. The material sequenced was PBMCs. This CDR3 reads CASTQGEGYGYTF. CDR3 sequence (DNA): TGTGCCAGCACTCAGGGGGAAGGCTATGGCTACACCTTC.